One and the same sample provided the 4 T cell receptor beta chains below, sequenced in a study of T cell responses to AZD1222 COVID-19 vaccine. The data were produced by immunoSEQ multiplex PCR, yet TCRdb's version contains in-frame clones alone and is incomplete. The sample includes about 150,000 clones, 85% to 90% of them seen just once. The input for sequencing was peripheral blood, taken 28 days after the second AZD1222 dose. These receptors were collected from an adult who received the AZD1222 COVID-19 vaccine.

This rearrangement joins TRBV29-1 to TRBJ2-1, with 13 bases that match TRBD2. Losses at the gene ends were 5 bases for V and 10 bases for J; bases not matched to a gene: 5. Germline assignment: CDR1 SQVTM and CDR2 ANQGSEA. This CDR3 has 13 residues. CDR3 bases: TGCAGCGTTCAGACTAGCGGGAGGACCGAGCAGTTCTTC. This codes for CSVQTSGRTEQFF.

The chain combines TRBV2 with TRBJ1-4; TRBD1 aligns across 8 bases. The CDR3 consists of 15 residues. V lost 2 bases to trimming and J lost 8 bases; unmatched junction nucleotides: 7. Per germline, CDR1 SNHLY and CDR2 FYNNEI. The CDR3: CASSEQPTGAEKLFF. The CDR3 DNA follows: TGTGCCAGCAGTGAACAACCGACAGGGGCCGAAAAACTGTTTTTT.

This clone has only a few counts. The J gene is TRBJ2-2, the V gene TRBV19, with D possibly matching TRBD1 (5 bases). V was pared by 7 bases and J by 6 bases, with 15 bases between. Per the germline V gene, CDR1 is LNHDA and CDR2 is SQIVND (reference sequence). The CDR3 length is 14 residues. CDR3 region: CASTPKGAAGELFF. The CDR3 bases are TGTGCCAGTACCCCAAAAGGGGCCGCCGGGGAGCTGTTTTTT. Using reference TRBV19 and TRBJ2-2 for the parts outside the CDR3, the full variable domain is DGGITQSPKYLFRKEGQNVTLSCEQNLNHDAMYWYRQDPGQGLRLIYYSQIVNDFQKGDIAEGYSVSREKKESFPLTVTSAQKNPTAFYLCASTPKGAAGELFFGEGSRLTVL.

The rearrangement joins TRBV10-3 to TRBJ2-3, with TRBD2 matching over 11 bases. Germline CDR1 ENHRY, CDR2 SYGVKD. V lost 7 bases and J lost 4; bases outside the gene matches: 10. This CDR3 has 16 amino acids. The CDR3 DNA reads as TGTGCCATCAAGGGGGGCCTAGCGGGAGGCGCAGATACGCAGTATTTT. It codes for CAIKGGLAGGADTQYF.